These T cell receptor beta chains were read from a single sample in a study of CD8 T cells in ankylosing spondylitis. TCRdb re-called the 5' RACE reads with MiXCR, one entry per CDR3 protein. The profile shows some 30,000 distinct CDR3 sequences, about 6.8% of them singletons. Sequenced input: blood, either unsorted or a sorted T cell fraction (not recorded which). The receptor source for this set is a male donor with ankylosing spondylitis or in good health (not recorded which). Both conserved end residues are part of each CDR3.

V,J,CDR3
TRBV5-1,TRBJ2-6,CASSLWAQTGANVLTF
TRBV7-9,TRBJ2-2,CASSGLAGYTGELFF
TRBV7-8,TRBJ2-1,CATTLLAFTGGIINEQFF
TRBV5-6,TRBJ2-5,CASSLAGREETQYF
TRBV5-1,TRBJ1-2,CASSLGPGNYGYTF
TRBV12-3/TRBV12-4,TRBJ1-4,CTSSLARDRSGTNEKLFF
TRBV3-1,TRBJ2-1,CASSQTGDRGTEQFF
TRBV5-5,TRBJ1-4,CASSSEQLAFNEKLFF
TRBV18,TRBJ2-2,CASSPQRGGAGELFF
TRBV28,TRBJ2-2,CASSTRGLARNTGELFF
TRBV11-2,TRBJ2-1,CASSLVTTSGRAKIGNEQFF
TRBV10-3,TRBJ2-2,CAIRDISTGELFF
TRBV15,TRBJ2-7,CATSRDPTYEQYF
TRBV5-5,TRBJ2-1,CASSLVAGRYNEQFF
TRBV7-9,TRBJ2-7,CASSPTTGGEQYF
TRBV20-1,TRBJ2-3,CSGGQARGMTDTQYF
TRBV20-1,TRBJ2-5,CSATAGLAGVGQETQYF
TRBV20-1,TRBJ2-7,CSPYRGIYEQYF
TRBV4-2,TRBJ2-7,CASSQEGAGQTYEQYF
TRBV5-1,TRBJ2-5,CASSSRAGGPGETQYF
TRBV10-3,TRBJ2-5,CAISPVEAGETQYF
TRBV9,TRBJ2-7,CASSGDGLAGTYEQYF
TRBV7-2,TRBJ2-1,CASSLGGSARDEQFF
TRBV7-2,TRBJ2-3,CASSPTLLAGSTDTQYF
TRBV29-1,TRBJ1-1,CSVQAGGSGAFF
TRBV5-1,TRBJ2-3,CASSPWIAGTDTQYF
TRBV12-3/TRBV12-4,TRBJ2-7,CASSLREGAGSYEQYF
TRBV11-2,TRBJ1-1,CASSFSNTEAFF
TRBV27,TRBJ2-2,CASSQARDRGNDGELFF
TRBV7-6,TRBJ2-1,CASSSSYLAGGGNEQFF
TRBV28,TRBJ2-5,CASTILGAGGQETQYF
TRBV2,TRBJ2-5,CASSGRETQYF
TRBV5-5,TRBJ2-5,CASSWSGAGLQETQYF
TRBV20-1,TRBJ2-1,CSARPSNMDNEQFF
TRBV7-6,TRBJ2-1,CASSSDGSDEQFF
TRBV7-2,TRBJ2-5,CASSSQPGETQYF
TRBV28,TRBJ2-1,CASSLNGRGENEQFF
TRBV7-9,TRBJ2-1,CASSSSGSTYNEQFF
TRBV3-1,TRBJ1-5,CASSHTGTGQPQHF
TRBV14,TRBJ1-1,CASSQGQLKAFF
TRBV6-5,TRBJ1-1,CASSSRPGANTEAFF
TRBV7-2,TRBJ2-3,CASSLGRAGGLTDTQYF
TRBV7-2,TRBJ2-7,CASSFGGLASYEQYF
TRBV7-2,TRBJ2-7,CASSLGVAARWEQYF
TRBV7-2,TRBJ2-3,CASSLNSGLASDTQYF
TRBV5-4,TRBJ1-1,CASSLRENTEAFF